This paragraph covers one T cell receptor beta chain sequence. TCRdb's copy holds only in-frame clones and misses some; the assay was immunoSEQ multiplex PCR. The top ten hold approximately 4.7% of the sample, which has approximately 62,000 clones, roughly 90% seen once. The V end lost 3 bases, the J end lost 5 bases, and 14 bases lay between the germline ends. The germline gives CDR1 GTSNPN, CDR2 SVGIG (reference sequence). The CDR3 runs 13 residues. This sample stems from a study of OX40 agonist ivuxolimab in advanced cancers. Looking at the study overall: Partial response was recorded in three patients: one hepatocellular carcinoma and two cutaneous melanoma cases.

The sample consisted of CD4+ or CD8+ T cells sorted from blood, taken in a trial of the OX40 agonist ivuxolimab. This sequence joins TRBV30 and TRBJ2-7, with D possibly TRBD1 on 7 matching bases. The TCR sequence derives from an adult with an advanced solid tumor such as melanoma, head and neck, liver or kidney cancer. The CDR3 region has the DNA TGTGCCTGGAGGAGGAGGGGGCGCGACGAGCAGTACTTC. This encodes CAWRRRGRDEQYF.